This TCR beta chain was captured in a study of blood T cell repertoires in COVID-19. Whole-study context: The origin of the acute and convalescent COVID-19 samples was the United States, Italy and Spain.

Using immunoSEQ multiplex PCR, the repertoire was profiled, and TCRdb retains in-frame clones only, with some absent. The repertoire holds around 130,000 clones, just under 90% seen once, with roughly 2.2% in the top ten. The sample consisted of peripheral blood. This TCR was sampled from a woman between 50 and 59 years old with acute or convalescent COVID-19.

The CDR3 sequence is CASSEWDSYGYTF. The CDR3, as DNA: TGCGCCAGCAGTGAGTGGGACAGCTATGGCTACACCTTC. The rearrangement joins TRBV10-2 to TRBJ1-2; 7 nucleotides match TRBD1. The CDR3 consists of 13 residues. Per germline, CDR1 WSHSY and CDR2 SAAADI. J lost 4 bases, V lost 1 base, and 0 bases had no gene match.